The source of this T cell receptor beta chain is a study of cytomegalovirus exposure and HLA in healthy donors. Overall study findings and caveats: Sequencing depth roughly uniform across donors was assumed in presence/absence analyses. Confirmation was obtained in vitro that a few CMV-associated chains are specific for CMV antigens.

In the PCR, 60 Vbeta and 13 Jbeta primers were used. Authors' data handling: In a later analysis, roughly 11 million of some 80 million unique beta chains occurred in at least two donors. Using immunoSEQ multiplex PCR, the repertoire was profiled, and TCRdb retains in-frame clones only, with some absent. V, J and clone size were drawn from that table, and D and trimming were deduced from the DNA. This sample has under 200,000 clones; 84% occur once, and the top ten carry roughly 1%. As concerns this clone: Its antigen is not known.

The CDR3 runs 15 residues. With 7 bases clipped from V and 4 bases from J, the junction kept 6 bases outside the gene matches. The germline CDR1 and CDR2 sequences are MNHEY and SVGAGI. Material for sequencing was PBMCs. The V and J genes are TRBV6-5 and TRBJ1-6; 8 bases agree with TRBD1. The origin of this receptor is a man aged 30-40 years in good health and CMV-seronegative. This CDR3 reads CASTPQGAYNSPLHF. For the CDR3, the DNA is TGTGCCAGCACCCCCCAGGGGGCTTATAATTCACCCCTCCACTTT.